One and the same sample provided the 27 T cell receptor beta chains below, sequenced in a study of OX40 agonist ivuxolimab in advanced cancers. Method: immunoSEQ multiplex PCR; TCRdb's copy keeps in-frame clones and lacks some. The table shows more than 45,000 clones, with nearly 90% occurring only once. Source: CD4+ or CD8+ T cells sorted from blood, taken in a trial of the OX40 agonist ivuxolimab. Every receptor here comes from an adult with an advanced solid tumor such as melanoma, head and neck, liver or kidney cancer.

The rearrangement uses TRBV7-3 and TRBJ2-7; 9 nucleotides agree with TRBD1. V was pared by 4 bases and J by 3 bases, with 1 base of the junction left unmatched. Germline loops: CDR1 SGHTA, CDR2 FQGTGA. CDR3 length: 13 residues. In nucleotides, the CDR3 is TGTGCCAGCAGCTCGGACAGGGGCTACGAGCAGTACTTC. Amino acid sequence: CASSSDRGYEQYF. Variable domain in full (rest from reference TRBV7-3 and TRBJ2-7): GAGVSQTPSNKVTEKGKYVELRCDPISGHTALYWYRQSLGQGPEFLIYFQGTGAADDSGLPNDRFFAVRPEGSVSTLKIQRTERGDSAVYLCASSSDRGYEQYFGPGTRLTVT.

This rearrangement joins TRBV4-1 to TRBJ1-5; D might be TRBD1 (5 bases). This CDR3 spans 15 amino acids. The V and J ends lost 3 bases and 1 base respectively, with 10 bases between them. Germline V lookup: CDR1 MGHRA, CDR2 YSYEKL. CDR3 nucleotide sequence: TGCGCCAGCAGCCATTCCCCAGGGAGCAATCAGCCCCAGCATTTT. Its protein product is CASSHSPGSNQPQHF.

The chain couples TRBV14 to TRBJ1-1; possible D gene TRBD1, 5 bases. CDR1 is SGHDN, CDR2 FVKESK, per germline. Trimming took 6 bases from V and 7 from J, leaving 18 bases between them. The length of the CDR3 is 14 residues. The CDR3 nucleotides are TGTGCCAGCAGTCCCGCGGGGTACAGGATTGAAGCTTTCTTT. As protein: CASSPAGYRIEAFF.

The CDR3 loop reads CASSQGTASTDTQYF. CDR3 DNA: TGTGCCAGCAGCCAGGGGACTGCTAGCACAGATACGCAGTATTTT. The rearrangement joins TRBV4-2 to TRBJ2-3; TRBD2 is a possible D gene (6 bases). The CDR3 extends over 15 amino acids. Trimming cost V 3 bases and J 0 bases, with 10 bases left between them. Per the germline V gene, CDR1 is LGHNA and CDR2 is YNFKEQ.

V and J are TRBV29-1 and TRBJ1-1; D uncertain. This CDR3 contains 12 residues. CDR1 is SQVTM, CDR2 ANQGSEA, per germline. Trimming stripped 7 bases from V and 1 base from J, with 10 bases between. Here the CDR3 reads CSAPTANTEAFF. The CDR3 bases are TGCAGCGCCCCGACGGCGAACACTGAAGCTTTCTTT. Drawing the rest from reference TRBV29-1 and TRBJ1-1, the complete variable domain is SAVISQKPSRDICQRGTSLTIQCQVDSQVTMMFWYRQQPGQSLTLIATANQGSEATYESGFVIDKFPISRPNLTFSTLTVSNMSPEDSSIYLCSAPTANTEAFFGQGTRLTVV.

This chain uses TRBV2 with TRBJ2-1; TRBD2 matches 15 bases. CDR1 is SNHLY, CDR2 FYNNEI, per germline. CDR3 size: 16 residues. V lost 6 bases, J lost 8 bases, and 8 bases stayed unmatched. CDR3 in amino acids: CASRGGTSGRLDEQFF. DNA of the CDR3: TGTGCCAGCAGAGGGGGGACTAGCGGGAGGCTGGATGAGCAGTTCTTC.

In DNA, the CDR3 is TGTGCCAGCAGTTTATCCCCTAGCGGGAATGAGCAGTTCTTC. It yields the protein CASSLSPSGNEQFF. J is TRBJ2-1 and V is TRBV27; 8 nucleotides align to TRBD2. This CDR3 region has 14 residues. Trimming took 0 bases from V and 7 from J; bases not matched to a gene: 2. Germline assignment: CDR1 MNHEY and CDR2 SMNVEV (reference sequence).

CDR3 nucleotide sequence: TGTGCCAGCAGTAAAGGACTAGCGGGATGGGATGAGCAGTTCTTC. This gives the protein CASSKGLAGWDEQFF. This rearrangement joins TRBV27 to TRBJ2-1; 12 bases match TRBD2. Germline V gene data show CDR1 as MNHEY and CDR2 as SMNVEV (reference sequence). Trimming cost V 5 bases and J 8 bases; bases outside gene matches: 7. This CDR3 has 15 amino acids.

The rearrangement uses TRBV6-4 and TRBJ2-7; D unresolved. With 6 bases removed from V and 5 bases from J, the gap between germline ends came to 5 bases. The V gene's germline CDR1 is MRHNA and CDR2 SNTAGT. This CDR3 has 10 amino acids. CDR3 DNA sequence: TGTGCCAGCAGAGTAAACGAGCAGTACGTC. It is translated as CASRVNEQYV.

The chain combines TRBV5-1 with TRBJ2-7; 11 bases fit TRBD1. This CDR3 is 12 amino acids long. CDR1 and CDR2 from the germline V gene are SGHRS and YFSETQ. With 7 bases clipped from V and 5 bases from J, the junction kept 2 bases outside the gene matches. The CDR3 DNA follows: TGCGCCAGCGGGACAGGGGGACACGAGCAGTACTTC. Translated, it gives CASGTGGHEQYF. The whole variable domain, filled in from reference TRBV5-1 and TRBJ2-7, reads KAGVTQTPRYLIKTRGQQVTLSCSPISGHRSVSWYQQTPGQGLQFLFEYFSETQRNKGNFPGRFSGRQFSNSRSEMNVSTLELGDSALYLCASGTGGHEQYFGPGTRLTVT.

The chain links TRBV28 to TRBJ1-4; no firm D call. The CDR3 spans 15 residues. CDR1 is MDHEN, CDR2 SYDVKM, per germline. Deletions cut 0 bases from V and 9 bases from J, with 14 bases between. The CDR3 loop reads CASSLWGASGQKLFF. DNA for the CDR3: TGTGCCAGCAGTTTATGGGGCGCCTCTGGGCAAAAACTGTTTTTT.

The V and J genes are TRBV4-3 and TRBJ2-3; D unclear. The CDR3 is 19 amino acids. Trimming took off 0 bases at V and 0 bases at J, with 19 bases between the two ends. Germline CDR1 is LGHNA and CDR2 is YSLEER. CDR3 sequence reads: CASSQDRSGGYSSTDTQYF. The CDR3 nucleotides are TGCGCCAGCAGCCAAGATCGTTCGGGCGGATACTCTAGCACAGATACGCAGTATTTT.

The chain uses TRBV19 and TRBJ1-1; 10 bases map to TRBD1. CDR1 is LNHDA and CDR2 is SQIVND in the germline V gene (reference sequence). This CDR3 region has 14 residues. The V segment lost 6 bases and the J segment 8 bases; nucleotides outside the gene matches: 9. The CDR3 region is CASSPQGQGLEAFF. The CDR3 bases are TGTGCCAGTAGCCCGCAGGGACAGGGGTTAGAAGCTTTCTTT.

The chain couples TRBV4-3 to TRBJ2-2; 8 bases map to TRBD2. From germline, CDR1 is LGHNA and CDR2 YSLEER. The CDR3 is 17 amino acids. Trimming at V came to 4 bases and at J to 4 bases, leaving 11 bases not matched to a gene. As DNA, the CDR3 is TGCGCCAGCAGCCTAAGTGCGGTCCTAGCGGGCACCGGGGAGCTGTTTTTT. Translating gives CASSLSAVLAGTGELFF.

This chain connects TRBV7-9 to TRBJ1-1; no clear D gene. The V end was cut by 3 bases, the J end by 6 bases, with 8 bases between. The germline V gene encodes CDR1 SEHNR and CDR2 FQNEAQ (reference sequence). The CDR3 sequence is 12 residues long. The CDR3 sequence is CASSFSLSEAFF. The CDR3 DNA reads as TGTGCCAGCAGCTTTTCCTTATCTGAAGCTTTCTTT. Looking up the rest from reference TRBV7-9 and TRBJ1-1 gives the full variable domain: DTGVSQNPRHKITKRGQNVTFRCDPISEHNRLYWYRQTLGQGPEFLTYFQNEAQLEKSRLLSDRFSAERPKGSFSTLEIQRTEQGDSAMYLCASSFSLSEAFFGQGTRLTVV.

This chain joins TRBV27 and TRBJ2-4, with D uncertain. This CDR3 comprises 15 residues. CDR1 and CDR2 (germline): MNHEY, SMNVEV (reference sequence). V was shortened by 6 bases and J by 2 bases, with 14 bases between the two germline ends. The CDR3 DNA is TGTGCCAGCAGCCCAAGGGCCCTCCCCAAAAACATTCAGTACTTC. It yields the protein CASSPRALPKNIQYF.

This clone appeared once. The chain uses TRBV7-9 and TRBJ2-1, with 9 bases fitting TRBD1. This CDR3 comprises 15 residues. Germline V gene sequence: CDR1 SEHNR, CDR2 FQNEAQ (reference sequence). Unmatched junction bases numbered 9, after V lost 6 bases and J lost 6 bases. Here the CDR3 DNA reads TGTGCCAGCAGGGGTGGGGACAGGGTTGCCAATGAGCAGTTCTTC. Its protein product is CASRGGDRVANEQFF.

The genes are TRBV12-2 and TRBJ1-2; the DNA was not used to check the table's D call, TRBD1. TRBV12-2 counts as a pseudogene. The CDR3 length is 17 residues. The CDR3 nucleotides read TGTGCAAGTCGCTTAGATAGACAGCTTCTTTTCCTGGGTCGCTACACCTTC. Protein: CASRLDRQLLFLGRYTF.

The rearrangement joins TRBV29-1 to TRBJ1-3; D not resolved. Germline loops: CDR1 SQVTM, CDR2 ANQGSEA. The CDR3 extends over 15 amino acids. The germline V and J ends were trimmed by 3 bases and 0 bases, with 12 bases remaining between them. The CDR3 region is CSVEVGRLSGNTIYF. In DNA, the CDR3 is TGCAGCGTTGAGGTAGGGCGGCTCTCTGGAAACACCATATATTTT. The entire variable domain, with the rest obtained from reference TRBV29-1 and TRBJ1-3, is as follows: SAVISQKPSRDICQRGTSLTIQCQVDSQVTMMFWYRQQPGQSLTLIATANQGSEATYESGFVIDKFPISRPNLTFSTLTVSNMSPEDSSIYLCSVEVGRLSGNTIYFGEGSWLTVV.

The CDR3 bases are TGTGCCAGCAGTATCGTCTCACGGGCCAGGGGATTTGGGGATACGCAGTATTTT. This encodes CASSIVSRARGFGDTQYF. The chain recombines TRBV2 with TRBJ2-3; D possibly corresponds to TRBD1 (6 bases). Germline-derived CDR1 and CDR2 are SNHLY and FYNNEI. The V gene lost 5 bases and the J gene lost 6 bases, with 27 bases spanning the gap. The CDR3 length is 18 residues.

Written as DNA, the CDR3 is TGTGCCAGCAGCCCGGGACTAGCGGGTACGAATGAGCAGTTCTTC. Protein product: CASSPGLAGTNEQFF. V and J are TRBV7-7 and TRBJ2-1, with TRBD2 identical over 12 bases. V lost 5 bases and J lost 7; bases outside the gene matches: 6. The CDR3 length is 15 residues. Per the germline V gene, CDR1 is SSHAT and CDR2 is FNYEAQ (reference sequence).

This chain links TRBV28 with TRBJ2-7; no clear D gene. Trimming took 5 bases from V and 2 from J, leaving 13 bases between them. This CDR3 comprises 14 residues. Germline loops: CDR1 MDHEN, CDR2 SYDVKM. For the CDR3, the DNA is TGTGCCAGCAGTCCGGGTCCCGGGCCCTACGAGCAGTACTTC. It translates to CASSPGPGPYEQYF.

This rearrangement joins TRBV11-2 to TRBJ1-6; possible D gene TRBD1, 5 bases. The CDR3 length is 14 residues. Between the trimmed V and J ends, which lost 5 bases and 6 bases, there was a span of 11 bases. Germline V gene lookup returns CDR1 SGHAT and CDR2 FQNNGV. CDR3 in DNA: TGTGCCAGCAGCCCTCACGGGGGTAATTCACCCCTCCACTTT. This codes for CASSPHGGNSPLHF.

The J gene is TRBJ2-1, the V gene TRBV11-3; 8 nucleotides match TRBD2. V shed 5 bases and J 3 bases; nucleotides not matched to a gene: 12. Germline loops: CDR1 SGHNT, CDR2 YENEEA. The CDR3 covers 17 residues. The CDR3 nucleotides read TGTGCCAGCAGCACCCGGGACCCGGGGGGGGACTACAATGAGCAGTTCTTC. It specifies CASSTRDPGGDYNEQFF.

The rearrangement uses TRBV19 and TRBJ1-3, with a possible D match to TRBD1 (6 bases). Germline CDR1 and CDR2: LNHDA and SQIVND (reference sequence). V shed 6 bases and J shed 5 bases, with 17 bases lying between them. This CDR3 has 15 amino acids. The CDR3 DNA is TGTGCCAGTAGGGAACAGGGATCCCTCCGAAACACCATATATTTT. It translates to CASREQGSLRNTIYF.

The genes are TRBV9 and TRBJ2-5; 13 bases agree with TRBD2. CDR3 size: 16 residues. With V trimmed by 4 bases and J by 1 base, 4 bases remained unmatched. The germline CDR1 and CDR2 sequences are SGDLS and YYNGEE. CDR3 sequence: CASSQGLAGIQETQYF. In DNA form, the CDR3 reads TGTGCCAGCAGCCAGGGACTAGCGGGAATCCAAGAGACCCAGTACTTC. The full variable domain, completed using reference TRBV9 and TRBJ2-5, is DSGVTQTPKHLITATGQRVTLRCSPRSGDLSVYWYQQSLDQGLQFLIQYYNGEERAKGNILERFSAQQFPDLHSELNLSSLELGDSALYFCASSQGLAGIQETQYFGPGTRLLVL.

The rearrangement links TRBV28 to TRBJ1-5, with D unresolved. Germline V gene data show CDR1 as MDHEN and CDR2 as SYDVKM. This CDR3 region has 15 residues. V was pared by 7 bases and J by 5 bases, with 18 bases between. CDR3 residues: CASINHHRLDQPQHF. The CDR3 nucleotides read TGTGCCAGCATAAATCATCACAGACTTGATCAGCCCCAGCATTTT.